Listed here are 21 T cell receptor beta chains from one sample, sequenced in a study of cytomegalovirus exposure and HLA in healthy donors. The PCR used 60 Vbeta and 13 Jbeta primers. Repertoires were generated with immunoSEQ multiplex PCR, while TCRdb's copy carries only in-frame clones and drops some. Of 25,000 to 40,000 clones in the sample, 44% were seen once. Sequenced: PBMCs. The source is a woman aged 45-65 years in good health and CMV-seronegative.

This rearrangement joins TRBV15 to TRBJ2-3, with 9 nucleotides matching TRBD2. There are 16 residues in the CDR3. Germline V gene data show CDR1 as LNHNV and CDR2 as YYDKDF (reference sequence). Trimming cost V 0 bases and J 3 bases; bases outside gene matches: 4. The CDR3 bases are TGTGCCACCAGCAGAGATCGCCTAGCGGGAACAGATACGCAGTATTTT. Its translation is CATSRDRLAGTDTQYF.

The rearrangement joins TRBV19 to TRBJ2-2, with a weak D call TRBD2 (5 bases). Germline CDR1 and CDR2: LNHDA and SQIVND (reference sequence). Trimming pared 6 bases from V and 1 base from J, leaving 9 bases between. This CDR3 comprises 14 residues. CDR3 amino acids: CASRNRGNTGELFF. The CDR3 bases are TGTGCCAGTAGGAATCGGGGGAACACCGGGGAGCTGTTTTTT.

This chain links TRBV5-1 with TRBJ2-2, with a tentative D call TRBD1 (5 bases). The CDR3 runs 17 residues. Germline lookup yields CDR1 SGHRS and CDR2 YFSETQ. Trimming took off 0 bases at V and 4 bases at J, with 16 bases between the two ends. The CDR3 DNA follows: TGCGCCAGCAGCTTGGCGGGTGGGCAGGGATCCACCGGGGAGCTGTTTTTT. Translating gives CASSLAGGQGSTGELFF.

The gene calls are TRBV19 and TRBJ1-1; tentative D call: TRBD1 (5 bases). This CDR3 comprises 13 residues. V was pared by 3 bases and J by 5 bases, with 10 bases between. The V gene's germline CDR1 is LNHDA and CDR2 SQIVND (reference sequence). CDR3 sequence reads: CASSIWGGTEAFF. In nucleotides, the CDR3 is TGTGCCAGTAGTATTTGGGGGGGTACTGAAGCTTTCTTT.

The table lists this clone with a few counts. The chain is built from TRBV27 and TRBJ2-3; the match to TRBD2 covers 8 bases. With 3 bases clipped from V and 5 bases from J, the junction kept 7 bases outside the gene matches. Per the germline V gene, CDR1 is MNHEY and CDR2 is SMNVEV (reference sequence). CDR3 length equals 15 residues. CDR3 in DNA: TGTGCCAGCAGTTTCGCACTAGCGGTTAAAGATACGCAGTATTTT. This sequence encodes CASSFALAVKDTQYF.

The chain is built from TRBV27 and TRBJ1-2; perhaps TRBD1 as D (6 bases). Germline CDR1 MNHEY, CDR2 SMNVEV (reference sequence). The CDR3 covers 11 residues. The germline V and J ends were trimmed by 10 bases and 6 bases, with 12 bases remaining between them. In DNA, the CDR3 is TGTGCCACCGGACAGAACGATGGCTACACCTTC. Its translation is CATGQNDGYTF.

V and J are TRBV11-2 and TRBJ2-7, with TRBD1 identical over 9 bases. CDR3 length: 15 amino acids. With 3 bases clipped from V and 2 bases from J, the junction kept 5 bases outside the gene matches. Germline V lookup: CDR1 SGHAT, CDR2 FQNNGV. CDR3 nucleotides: TGTGCCAGCAGCTTTACAGGGGGCCTTACCTACGAGCAGTACTTC. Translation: CASSFTGGLTYEQYF. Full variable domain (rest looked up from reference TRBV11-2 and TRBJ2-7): EAGVAQSPRYKIIEKRQSVAFWCNPISGHATLYWYQQILGQGPKLLIQFQNNGVVDDSQLPKDRFSAERLKGVDSTLKIQPAKLEDSAVYLCASSFTGGLTYEQYFGPGTRLTVT.

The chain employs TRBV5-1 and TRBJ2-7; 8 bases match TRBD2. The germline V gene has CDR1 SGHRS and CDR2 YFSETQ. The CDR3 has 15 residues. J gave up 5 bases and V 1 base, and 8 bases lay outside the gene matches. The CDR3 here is CASSLTSGSPNEQYF. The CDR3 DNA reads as TGCGCCAGCAGCTTGACGAGCGGGAGTCCCAACGAGCAGTACTTC.

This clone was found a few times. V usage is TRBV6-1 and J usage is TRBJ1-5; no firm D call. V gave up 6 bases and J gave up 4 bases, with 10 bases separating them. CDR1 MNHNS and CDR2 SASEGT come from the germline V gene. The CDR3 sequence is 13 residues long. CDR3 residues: CASRQSRNQPQHF. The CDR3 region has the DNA TGTGCCAGCAGACAGTCTCGAAATCAGCCCCAGCATTTT.

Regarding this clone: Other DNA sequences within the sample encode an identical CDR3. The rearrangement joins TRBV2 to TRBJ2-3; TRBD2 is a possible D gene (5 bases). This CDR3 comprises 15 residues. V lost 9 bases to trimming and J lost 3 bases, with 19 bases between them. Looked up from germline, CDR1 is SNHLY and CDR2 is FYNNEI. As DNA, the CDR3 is TGTGCCAGTATCGCGGGTTTAGTTCGGACAGATACGCAGTATTTT. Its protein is CASIAGLVRTDTQYF.

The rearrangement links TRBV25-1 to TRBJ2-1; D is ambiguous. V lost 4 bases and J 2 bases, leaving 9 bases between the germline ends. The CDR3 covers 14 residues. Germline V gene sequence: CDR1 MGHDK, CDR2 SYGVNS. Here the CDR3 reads CASSGQTAYNEQFF. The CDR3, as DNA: TGTGCCAGCAGTGGTCAAACGGCCTACAATGAGCAGTTCTTC.

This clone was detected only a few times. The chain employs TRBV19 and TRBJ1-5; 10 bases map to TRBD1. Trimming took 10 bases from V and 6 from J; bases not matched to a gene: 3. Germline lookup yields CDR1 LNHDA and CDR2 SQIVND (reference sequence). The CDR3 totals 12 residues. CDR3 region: CAIGQGGQPQHF. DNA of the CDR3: TGTGCCATCGGACAGGGGGGTCAGCCCCAGCATTTT.

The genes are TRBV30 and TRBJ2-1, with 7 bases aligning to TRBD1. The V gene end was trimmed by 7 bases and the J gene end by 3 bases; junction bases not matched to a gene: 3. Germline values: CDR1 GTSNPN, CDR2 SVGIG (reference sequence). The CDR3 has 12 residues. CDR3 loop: CALNRGYNEQFF. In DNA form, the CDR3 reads TGTGCCTTGAACAGGGGCTACAATGAGCAGTTCTTC.

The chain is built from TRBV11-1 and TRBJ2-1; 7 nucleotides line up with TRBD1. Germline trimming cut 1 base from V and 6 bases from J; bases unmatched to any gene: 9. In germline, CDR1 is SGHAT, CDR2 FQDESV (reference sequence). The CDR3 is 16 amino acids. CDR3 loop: CASSLEVGQSRNEQFF. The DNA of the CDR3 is TGTGCCAGCAGCTTAGAGGTGGGACAGTCTCGCAATGAGCAGTTCTTC.

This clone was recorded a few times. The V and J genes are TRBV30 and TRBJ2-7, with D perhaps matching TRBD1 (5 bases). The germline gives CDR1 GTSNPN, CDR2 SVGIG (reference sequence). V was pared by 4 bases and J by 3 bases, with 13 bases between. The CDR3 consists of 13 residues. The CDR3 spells CAWTQDINYEQYF. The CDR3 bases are TGTGCCTGGACCCAGGACATAAACTACGAGCAGTACTTC.

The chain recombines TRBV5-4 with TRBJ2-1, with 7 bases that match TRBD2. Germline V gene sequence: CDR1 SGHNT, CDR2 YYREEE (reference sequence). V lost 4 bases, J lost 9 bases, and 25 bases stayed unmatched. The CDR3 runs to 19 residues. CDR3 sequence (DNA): TGTGCCAGCAGCGTGCTTGCGTTGGGTCCCGGACTAGTAGTCAGTGAGCAGTTCTTC. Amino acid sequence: CASSVLALGPGLVVSEQFF.

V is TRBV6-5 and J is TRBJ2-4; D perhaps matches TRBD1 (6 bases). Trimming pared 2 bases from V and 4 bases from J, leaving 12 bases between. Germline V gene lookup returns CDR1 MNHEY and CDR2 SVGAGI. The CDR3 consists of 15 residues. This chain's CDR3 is CASSYDPGAKNIQYF. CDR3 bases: TGTGCCAGCAGTTACGACCCAGGGGCTAAAAACATTCAGTACTTC.

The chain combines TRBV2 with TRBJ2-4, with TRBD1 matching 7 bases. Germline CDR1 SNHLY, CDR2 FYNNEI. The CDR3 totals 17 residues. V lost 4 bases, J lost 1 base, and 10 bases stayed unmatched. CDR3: CASSGQTGWVAKNIQYF. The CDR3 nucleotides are TGTGCCAGCAGTGGCCAGACAGGGTGGGTTGCCAAAAACATTCAGTACTTC. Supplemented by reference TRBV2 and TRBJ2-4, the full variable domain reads EPEVTQTPSHQVTQMGQEVILRCVPISNHLYFYWYRQILGQKVEFLVSFYNNEISEKSEIFDDQFSVERPDGSNFTLKIRSTKLEDSAMYFCASSGQTGWVAKNIQYFGAGTRLSVL.

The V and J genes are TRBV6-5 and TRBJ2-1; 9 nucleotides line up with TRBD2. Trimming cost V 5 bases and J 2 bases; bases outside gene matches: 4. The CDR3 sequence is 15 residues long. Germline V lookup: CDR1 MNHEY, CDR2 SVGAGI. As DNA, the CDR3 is TGTGCCAGCAGTAATCCTAGCGGGGCCTACAATGAGCAGTTCTTC. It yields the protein CASSNPSGAYNEQFF.

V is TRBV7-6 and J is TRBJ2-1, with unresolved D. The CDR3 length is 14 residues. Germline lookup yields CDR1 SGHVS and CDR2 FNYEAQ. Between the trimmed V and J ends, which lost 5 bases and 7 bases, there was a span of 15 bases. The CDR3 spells CASSDRSARNEQFF. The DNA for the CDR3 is TGTGCCAGCAGCGATAGATCGGCGCGGAATGAGCAGTTCTTC.

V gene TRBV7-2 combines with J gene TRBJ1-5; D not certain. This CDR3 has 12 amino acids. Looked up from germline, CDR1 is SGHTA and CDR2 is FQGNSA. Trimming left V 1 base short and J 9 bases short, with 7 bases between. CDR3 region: CASSLDRGPQHF. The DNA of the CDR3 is TGTGCCAGCAGCTTAGATCGGGGGCCCCAGCATTTT. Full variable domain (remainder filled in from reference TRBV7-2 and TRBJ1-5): GAGVSQSPSNKVTEKGKDVELRCDPISGHTALYWYRQSLGQGLEFLIYFQGNSAPDKSGLPSDRFSAERTGGSVSTLTIQRTQQEDSAVYLCASSLDRGPQHFGDGTRLSIL.